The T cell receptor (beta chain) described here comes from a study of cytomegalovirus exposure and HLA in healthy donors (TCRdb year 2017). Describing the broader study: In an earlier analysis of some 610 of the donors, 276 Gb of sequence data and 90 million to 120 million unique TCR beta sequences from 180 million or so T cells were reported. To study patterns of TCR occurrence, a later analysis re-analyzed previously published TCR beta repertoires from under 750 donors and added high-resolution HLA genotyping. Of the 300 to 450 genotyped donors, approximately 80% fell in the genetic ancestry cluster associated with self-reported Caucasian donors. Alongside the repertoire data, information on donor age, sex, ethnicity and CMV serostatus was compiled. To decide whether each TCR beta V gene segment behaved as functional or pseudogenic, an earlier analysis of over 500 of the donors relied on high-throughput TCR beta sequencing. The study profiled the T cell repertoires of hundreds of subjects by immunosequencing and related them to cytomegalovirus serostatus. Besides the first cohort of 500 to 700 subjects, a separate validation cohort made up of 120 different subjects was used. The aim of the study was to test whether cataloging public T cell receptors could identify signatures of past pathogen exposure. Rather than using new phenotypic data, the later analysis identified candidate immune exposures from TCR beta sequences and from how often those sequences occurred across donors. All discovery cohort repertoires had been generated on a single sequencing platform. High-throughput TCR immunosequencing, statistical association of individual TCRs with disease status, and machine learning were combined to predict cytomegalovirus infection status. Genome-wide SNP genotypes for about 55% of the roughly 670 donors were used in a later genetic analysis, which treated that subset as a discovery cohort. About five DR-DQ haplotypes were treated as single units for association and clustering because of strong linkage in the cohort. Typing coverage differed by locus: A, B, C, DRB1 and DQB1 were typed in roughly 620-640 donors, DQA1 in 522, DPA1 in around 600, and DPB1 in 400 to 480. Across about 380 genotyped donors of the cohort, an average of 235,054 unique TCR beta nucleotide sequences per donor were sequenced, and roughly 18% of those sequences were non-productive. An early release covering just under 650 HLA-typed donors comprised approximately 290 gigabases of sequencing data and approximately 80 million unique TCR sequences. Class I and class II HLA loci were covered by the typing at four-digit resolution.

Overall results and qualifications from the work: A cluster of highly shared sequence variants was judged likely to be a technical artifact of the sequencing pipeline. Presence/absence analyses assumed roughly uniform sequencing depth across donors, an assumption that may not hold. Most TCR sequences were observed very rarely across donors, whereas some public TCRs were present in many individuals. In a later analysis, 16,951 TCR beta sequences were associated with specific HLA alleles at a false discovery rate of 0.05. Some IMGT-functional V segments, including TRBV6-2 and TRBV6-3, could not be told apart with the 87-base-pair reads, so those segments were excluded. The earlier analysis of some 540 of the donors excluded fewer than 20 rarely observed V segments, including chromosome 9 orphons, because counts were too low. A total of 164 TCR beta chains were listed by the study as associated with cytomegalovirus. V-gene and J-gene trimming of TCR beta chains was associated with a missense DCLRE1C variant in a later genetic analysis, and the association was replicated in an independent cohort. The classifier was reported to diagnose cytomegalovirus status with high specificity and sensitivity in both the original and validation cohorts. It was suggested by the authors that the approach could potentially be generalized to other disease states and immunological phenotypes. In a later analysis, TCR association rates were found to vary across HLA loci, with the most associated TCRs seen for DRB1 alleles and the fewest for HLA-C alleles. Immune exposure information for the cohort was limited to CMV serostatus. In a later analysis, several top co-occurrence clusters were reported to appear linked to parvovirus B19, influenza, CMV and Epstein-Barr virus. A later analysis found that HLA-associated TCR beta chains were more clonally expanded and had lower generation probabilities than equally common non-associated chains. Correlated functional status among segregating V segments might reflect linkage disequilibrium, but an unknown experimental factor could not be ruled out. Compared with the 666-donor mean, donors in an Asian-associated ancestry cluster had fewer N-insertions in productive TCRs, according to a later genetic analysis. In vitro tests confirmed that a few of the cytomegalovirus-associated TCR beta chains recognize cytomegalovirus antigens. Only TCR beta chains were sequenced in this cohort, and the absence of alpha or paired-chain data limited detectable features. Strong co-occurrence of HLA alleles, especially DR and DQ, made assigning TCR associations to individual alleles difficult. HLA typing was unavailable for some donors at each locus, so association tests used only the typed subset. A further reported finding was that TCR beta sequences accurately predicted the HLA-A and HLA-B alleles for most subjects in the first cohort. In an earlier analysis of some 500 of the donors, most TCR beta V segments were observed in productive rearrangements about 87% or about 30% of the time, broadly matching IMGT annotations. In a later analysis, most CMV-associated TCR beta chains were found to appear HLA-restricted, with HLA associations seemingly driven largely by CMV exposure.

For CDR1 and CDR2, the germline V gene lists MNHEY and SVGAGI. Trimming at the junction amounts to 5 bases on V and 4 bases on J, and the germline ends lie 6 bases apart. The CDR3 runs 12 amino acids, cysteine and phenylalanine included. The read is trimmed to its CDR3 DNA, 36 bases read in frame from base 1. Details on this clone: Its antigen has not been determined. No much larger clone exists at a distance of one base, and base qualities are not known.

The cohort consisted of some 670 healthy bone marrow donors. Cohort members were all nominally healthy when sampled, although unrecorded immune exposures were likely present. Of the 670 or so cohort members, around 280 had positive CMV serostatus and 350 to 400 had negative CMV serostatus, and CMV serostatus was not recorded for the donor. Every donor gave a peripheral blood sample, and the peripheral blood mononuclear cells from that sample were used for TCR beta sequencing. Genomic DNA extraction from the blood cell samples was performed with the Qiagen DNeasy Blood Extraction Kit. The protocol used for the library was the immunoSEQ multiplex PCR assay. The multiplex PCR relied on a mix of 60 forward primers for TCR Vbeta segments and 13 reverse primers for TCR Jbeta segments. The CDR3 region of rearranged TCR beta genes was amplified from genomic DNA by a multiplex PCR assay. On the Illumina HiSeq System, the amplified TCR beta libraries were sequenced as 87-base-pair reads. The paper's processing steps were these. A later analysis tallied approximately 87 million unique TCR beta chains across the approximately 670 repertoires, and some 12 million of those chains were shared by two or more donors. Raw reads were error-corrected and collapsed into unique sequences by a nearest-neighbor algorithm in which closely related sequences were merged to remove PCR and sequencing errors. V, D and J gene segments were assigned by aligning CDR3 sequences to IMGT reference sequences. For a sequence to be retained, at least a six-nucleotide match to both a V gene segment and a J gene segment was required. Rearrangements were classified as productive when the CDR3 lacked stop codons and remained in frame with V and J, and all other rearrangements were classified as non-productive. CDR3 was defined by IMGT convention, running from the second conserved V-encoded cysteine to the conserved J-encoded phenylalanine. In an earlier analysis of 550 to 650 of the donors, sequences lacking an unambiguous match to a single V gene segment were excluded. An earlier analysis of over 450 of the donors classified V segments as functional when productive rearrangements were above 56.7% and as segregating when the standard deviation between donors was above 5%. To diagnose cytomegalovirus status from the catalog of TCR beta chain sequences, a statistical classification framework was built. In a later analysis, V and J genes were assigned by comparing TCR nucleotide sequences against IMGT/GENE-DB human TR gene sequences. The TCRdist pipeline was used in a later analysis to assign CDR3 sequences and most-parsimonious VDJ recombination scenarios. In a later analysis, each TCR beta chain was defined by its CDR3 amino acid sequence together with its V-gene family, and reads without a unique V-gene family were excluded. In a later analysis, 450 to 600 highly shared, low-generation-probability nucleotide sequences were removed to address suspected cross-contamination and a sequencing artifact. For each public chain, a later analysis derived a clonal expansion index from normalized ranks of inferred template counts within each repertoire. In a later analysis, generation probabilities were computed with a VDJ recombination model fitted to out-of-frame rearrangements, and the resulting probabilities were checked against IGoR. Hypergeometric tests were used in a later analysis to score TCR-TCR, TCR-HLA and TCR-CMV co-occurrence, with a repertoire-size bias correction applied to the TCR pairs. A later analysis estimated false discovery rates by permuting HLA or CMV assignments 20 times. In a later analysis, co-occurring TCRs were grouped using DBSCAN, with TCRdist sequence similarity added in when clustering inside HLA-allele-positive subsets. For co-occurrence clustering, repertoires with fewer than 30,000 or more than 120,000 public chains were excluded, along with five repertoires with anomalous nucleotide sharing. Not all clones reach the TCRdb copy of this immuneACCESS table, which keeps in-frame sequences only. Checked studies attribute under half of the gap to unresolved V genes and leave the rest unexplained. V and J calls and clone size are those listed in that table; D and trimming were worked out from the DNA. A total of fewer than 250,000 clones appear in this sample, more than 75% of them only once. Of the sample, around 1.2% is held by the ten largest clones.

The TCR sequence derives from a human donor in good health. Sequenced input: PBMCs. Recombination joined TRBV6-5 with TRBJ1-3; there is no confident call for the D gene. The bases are TGTGCCAGCAGTGCCACAGGAAACACCATATATTTT. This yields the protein CASSATGNTIYF.